This record covers a single TCR beta chain. The data belong to a study of blood T cell repertoires in COVID-19. Study as a whole: The United States, Italy and Spain were the sources of the acute and convalescent COVID-19 samples. From T cells, B-cell-depleted T cells, or PBMCs came the material, which was cDNA or gDNA.

Methods used by the authors: For nucleated cells, counts were estimated from reference gene primer amplification. The assay was immunoSEQ multiplex PCR, and TCRdb's table has in-frame clones only and misses some. V and J calls and clone size are those listed in that table; D and trimming were worked out from the DNA. The table lists 100,000 or so clones, around 83% of them singletons. Germline CDR1 reads SGHRS; CDR2 reads YFSETQ. The length of the CDR3 is 15 residues. The V segment lost 0 bases and the J segment 4 bases; nucleotides outside the gene matches: 7. This TCR derives from a woman aged 80 or older with acute or convalescent COVID-19. Sequencing input: peripheral blood. The V and J genes are TRBV5-1 and TRBJ2-7; 7 bases map to TRBD2. The CDR3 loop is CASSLAGGSIYEQYF. The CDR3 nucleotides are TGCGCCAGCAGCTTGGCCGGCGGGAGTATATACGAGCAGTACTTC.